This entry lists 23 T cell receptor beta chains sequenced from one sample in a study of patients and donors after allogeneic stem cell transplantation. TCRdb used MiXCR to reprocess the RT-PCR reads, holding one entry per CDR3 protein. The profile shows 10,000 to 13,000 distinct CDR3 sequences, roughly a fifth of them singletons. The sample taken for sequencing was blood, either unsorted or a sorted T cell fraction (not recorded which). These receptors were obtained from a human donor who was either an allogeneic HSCT recipient or a stem cell or donor lymphocyte infusion donor (not recorded which). It is not recorded whose cells these are; they may come from a transplant donor.

This clonotype occurred a few times. The rearrangement uses TRBV6-5 and TRBJ2-1; TRBD1 aligns across 11 bases. In germline, CDR1 is MNHEY, CDR2 SVGAGI. Trimming took 6 bases from V and 8 from J; bases not matched to a gene: 9. The CDR3 extends over 15 amino acids. This chain's CDR3 is CASSIGTGGFDEQFF. The CDR3 region has the DNA TGTGCCAGCAGCATCGGGACAGGGGGTTTCGATGAGCAGTTCTTC.

The J gene is TRBJ2-2, the V gene TRBV7-2; TRBD2 agrees at 8 bases. The CDR3 extends over 15 amino acids. J was trimmed by 4 bases and V by 3 bases; bases with no gene match: 4. CDR1 SGHTA and CDR2 FQGNSA come from the germline V gene. CDR3 loop: CASSLGLGSTGELFF. The CDR3 DNA reads as TGTGCCAGCAGCTTGGGACTAGGATCCACCGGGGAGCTGTTTTTT.

This clonotype was seen many times. The chain employs TRBV12-3 or TRBV12-4 and TRBJ1-5; maybe TRBD1 (6 bases). V gave up 5 bases and J gave up 0 bases, with 11 bases separating them. CDR3 length: 15 residues. The CDR3 sequence: CASSLQGNSNQPQHF. The CDR3 DNA is TGTGCCAGCAGTCTGCAGGGGAATAGCAATCAGCCCCAGCATTTT.

This clonotype was counted ten times or more. This chain joins TRBV20-1 and TRBJ1-3; D ambiguous. CDR1 is DFQATT, CDR2 SNEGSKA, per germline (reference sequence). Trimming cost V 1 base and J 4 bases, with 8 bases left between them. The CDR3 is made up of 13 amino acids. CDR3 in DNA: TGCAGTGCTAGAGCTGGGGAAGGAAACACCATATATTTT. This sequence encodes CSARAGEGNTIYF.

This clonotype showed up just a few times. The chain uses TRBV20-1 and TRBJ1-5; weak D call: TRBD1 (6 bases). The CDR3 has 12 residues. V was pared by 4 bases and J by 7 bases, with 11 bases between. Germline CDR1 is DFQATT and CDR2 is SNEGSKA (reference sequence). CDR3 sequence: CSATQGGQPQHF. For the CDR3, the DNA is TGCAGTGCTACCCAAGGGGGGCAGCCCCAGCATTTT.

V is TRBV5-6 and J is TRBJ2-1, with TRBD1 matching over 7 bases. Losses at the gene ends were 2 bases for V and 7 bases for J; bases not matched to a gene: 9. CDR1 SGHDT and CDR2 YYEEEE come from the germline V gene. This CDR3 has 15 amino acids. CDR3 region: CASSFRQGLVNEQFF. The CDR3 DNA sequence: TGTGCCAGCAGCTTCCGACAGGGTTTGGTGAATGAGCAGTTCTTC.

This clonotype is labeled as medium-sized (0.01 to 0.1%). The V gene is TRBV20-1, the J gene TRBJ1-4, with 8 bases lining up with TRBD1. The CDR3 loop spans 14 amino acids. V dropped 2 bases and J dropped 2; count of bases not matched to a gene: 1. Germline loops: CDR1 DFQATT, CDR2 SNEGSKA (reference sequence). The chain's CDR3 is CSARQGATNEKLFF. CDR3 DNA: TGCAGTGCTAGACAGGGGGCTACTAATGAAAAACTGTTTTTT.

This clonotype was recorded at least ten times. The chain recombines TRBV4-1 with TRBJ1-5; D call uncertain. V was clipped by 0 bases and J by 2 bases, with 11 bases between them. The CDR3 is made up of 16 amino acids. In germline, CDR1 is MGHRA, CDR2 YSYEKL. CDR3 bases: TGCGCCAGCAGCCAAGAGTCCAGCTTCGGCAATCAGCCCCAGCATTTT. It encodes CASSQESSFGNQPQHF.

This chain joins TRBV6-2 or TRBV6-3 and TRBJ1-5, with TRBD1 matching over 8 bases. Germline V CDR1 and CDR2: MNHEY, SVGEGT. The trim removed 6 bases at V and 4 bases at J, leaving 8 bases unmatched. This CDR3 region has 15 residues. The CDR3 DNA reads TGTGCCAGCAGCACCGACAGGGGACCAAATCAGCCCCAGCATTTT. Translation: CASSTDRGPNQPQHF.

This clonotype has just a few counts. The chain uses TRBV9 and TRBJ1-1; tentatively, D is TRBD1 (6 bases). Germline V CDR1 and CDR2: SGDLS, YYNGEE. Deletions cut 0 bases from V and 4 bases from J, with 19 bases between. The CDR3 runs 17 residues. CDR3 region: CASSVAGGTGWGTEAFF. The CDR3 region has the DNA TGTGCCAGCAGCGTAGCGGGGGGAACAGGGTGGGGCACTGAAGCTTTCTTT.

This clonotype came up many times. The rearrangement joins TRBV20-1 to TRBJ2-1, with D unresolved. V lost 6 bases and J 1 base, leaving 13 bases between the germline ends. The germline V gene has CDR1 DFQATT and CDR2 SNEGSKA (reference sequence). This CDR3 has 14 residues. CDR3 nucleotide sequence: TGCAGTGCGATAGGGTCTGGGTCCTACAATGAGCAGTTCTTC. Its protein is CSAIGSGSYNEQFF.

CDR3 residues: CASTRTGPNTGELFF. In DNA form, the CDR3 reads TGCGCCAGCACCCGGACAGGCCCGAACACCGGGGAGCTGTTTTTT. The chain uses TRBV4-1 and TRBJ2-2; 7 bases are shared with TRBD1. The germline V gene has CDR1 MGHRA and CDR2 YSYEKL. Trimming at V came to 7 bases and at J to 0 bases, leaving 5 bases not matched to a gene. This CDR3 is 15 amino acids long.

The V call is TRBV6-5, the J call TRBJ1-5; D gene ambiguous. Germline V gene sequence: CDR1 MNHEY, CDR2 SVGAGI. V gave up 4 bases and J gave up 4 bases, with 8 bases separating them. The CDR3 consists of 13 residues. CDR3 residues: CASSWRRNQPQHF. The DNA of the CDR3 is TGTGCCAGCAGTTGGAGACGAAATCAGCCCCAGCATTTT.

V and J are TRBV6-9 and TRBJ1-1, with 9 bases aligning to TRBD1. Germline CDR1 MNHGY, CDR2 SVAAGI. With 0 bases clipped from V and 6 bases from J, the junction kept 8 bases outside the gene matches. The length of the CDR3 is 16 residues. CDR3 sequence (DNA): TGTGCCAGCAGTTATTCGGGGGGGAGGGACAGGGCTGAAGCTTTCTTT. Translated, it gives CASSYSGGRDRAEAFF.

CDR3 loop: CAWSGQVTEAFF. For the CDR3, the DNA is TGTGCCTGGTCCGGACAGGTGACTGAAGCTTTCTTT. The chain uses TRBV30 and TRBJ1-1, with 7 bases matching TRBD1. After removal of 5 bases from V and 5 bases from J, the junction contained 5 bases not matched to a gene. CDR1 GTSNPN and CDR2 SVGIG come from the germline V gene (reference sequence). The CDR3 length is 12 residues. The whole variable domain, filled in from reference TRBV30 and TRBJ1-1, reads SQTIHQWPATLVQPVGSPLSLECTVEGTSNPNLYWYRQAAGRGLQLLFYSVGIGQISSEVPQNLSASRPQDRQFILSSKKLLLSDSGFYLCAWSGQVTEAFFGQGTRLTVV.

There are a few counts of this clonotype. CDR3 residues: CASSLGQGANYGYTF. The CDR3 coding sequence is TGTGCCAGCAGCCTTGGACAGGGAGCGAACTATGGCTACACCTTC. This chain joins TRBV7-9 and TRBJ1-2; 8 nucleotides match TRBD1. This CDR3 has 15 residues. V was pared by 5 bases and J by 2 bases, with 7 bases of the junction left unmatched. The V gene's germline CDR1 is SEHNR and CDR2 FQNEAQ (reference sequence).

V and J are TRBV3-1 and TRBJ2-7; D uncertain. V lost 1 base to trimming and J lost 4 bases, with 5 bases between them. The CDR3 spans 12 residues. CDR1 is LGHDT, CDR2 YNNKEL, per germline (reference sequence). CDR3 region: CASSQGPYEQYF. CDR3 in DNA: TGTGCCAGCAGCCAAGGTCCTTACGAGCAGTACTTC.

The rearrangement joins TRBV7-2 to TRBJ2-5; TRBD1 matches at 9 bases. The trim removed 5 bases at V and 4 bases at J, leaving 5 bases unmatched. This CDR3 spans 14 amino acids. Germline V lookup: CDR1 SGHTA, CDR2 FQGNSA. CDR3 coding DNA: TGTGCCAGCAGCCCGACAGGGGGTAGAGAGACCCAGTACTTC. Its translation: CASSPTGGRETQYF.

The sample holds many counts of this clonotype. The rearrangement links TRBV27 to TRBJ2-7; TRBD1 matches at 8 bases. There are 14 residues in the CDR3. Germline CDR1 is MNHEY and CDR2 is SMNVEV (reference sequence). J lost 1 base, V lost 5 bases, and 4 bases had no gene match. Here the CDR3 reads CASSRDRNSYEQYF. Written as DNA, the CDR3 is TGTGCCAGCAGTAGGGACAGGAATTCCTACGAGCAGTACTTC.

Comment on this clonotype: A much larger clone lies a single base off, so this may be a read error. The J gene is TRBJ2-5, the V gene TRBV6-2 or TRBV6-3; weak D call: TRBD2 (6 bases). The CDR3 length is 13 residues. CDR1 is MNHEY and CDR2 is SVGEGT in the germline V gene. V was pared by 7 bases and J by 5 bases, with 14 bases between. The CDR3 spells CASIASVPETQYF. The CDR3 coding sequence is TGTGCCAGCATCGCTAGCGTTCCGGAGACCCAGTACTTC.

The chain joins TRBV7-9 to TRBJ2-2, with D possibly matching TRBD1 (6 bases). Trimming removed 4 bases at V and 1 base at J, with 7 bases between. CDR3 length equals 14 residues. Germline assignment: CDR1 SEHNR and CDR2 FQNEAQ (reference sequence). DNA of the CDR3: TGTGCCAGCAGCTCGGACAGGAACACCGGGGAGCTGTTTTTT. Translated: CASSSDRNTGELFF. Full variable domain (rest looked up from reference TRBV7-9 and TRBJ2-2): DTGVSQNPRHKITKRGQNVTFRCDPISEHNRLYWYRQTLGQGPEFLTYFQNEAQLEKSRLLSDRFSAERPKGSFSTLEIQRTEQGDSAMYLCASSSDRNTGELFFGEGSRLTVL.

This clonotype was detected only a few times. This chain links TRBV3-1 with TRBJ2-7; no definite D call. V shed 1 base and J shed 0 bases, with 7 bases lying between them. CDR3 size: 14 residues. Germline assignment: CDR1 LGHDT and CDR2 YNNKEL (reference sequence). Written as DNA, the CDR3 is TGTGCCAGCAGCCAAGTTGGCCTCTCCTACGAGCAGTACTTC. It yields the protein CASSQVGLSYEQYF.

This clonotype is deemed hyperexpanded. V usage is TRBV5-1 and J usage is TRBJ2-7; D gene uncertain. Per germline, CDR1 SGHRS and CDR2 YFSETQ. Trimming removed 0 bases at V and 3 bases at J, with 7 bases between. CDR3 length: 13 residues. The CDR3 loop reads CASSLDKVYEQYF. In DNA, the CDR3 is TGCGCCAGCAGCTTGGACAAGGTCTACGAGCAGTACTTC.